This TCR beta chain is drawn from a study of blood T cell repertoires in COVID-19. Study-wide context: COVID-19 samples collected from the United States, Italy and Spain covered acute and convalescent phases. PBMCs, B-cell-depleted T cells, or T cells provided the cDNA or gDNA that made up the material.

This clone has just a few counts. How the authors handled the data: Amplification of reference gene primers was used by the study to estimate nucleated cell counts. The protocol was immunoSEQ multiplex PCR, while the TCRdb copy is restricted to in-frame clones and leaves out a portion. V, J and clone size were drawn from that table, and D and trimming were deduced from the DNA. The table has under 90,000 clones, about 68% seen once. The CDR3 consists of 15 residues. The germline V gene has CDR1 LNHNV and CDR2 YYDKDF (reference sequence). Trimming shortened V by 2 bases and J by 6 bases, and 16 bases separated the two germline ends.

The chain couples TRBV15 to TRBJ1-2; tentative D call: TRBD1 (5 bases). Sequenced: peripheral blood. The source of this sequence is a man aged 45 to 65 with active or convalescent COVID-19. The CDR3 DNA reads TGTGCCACCAGCAGAAAAATGGGTCCGGGGGATGGCTACACCTTC. It encodes CATSRKMGPGDGYTF.